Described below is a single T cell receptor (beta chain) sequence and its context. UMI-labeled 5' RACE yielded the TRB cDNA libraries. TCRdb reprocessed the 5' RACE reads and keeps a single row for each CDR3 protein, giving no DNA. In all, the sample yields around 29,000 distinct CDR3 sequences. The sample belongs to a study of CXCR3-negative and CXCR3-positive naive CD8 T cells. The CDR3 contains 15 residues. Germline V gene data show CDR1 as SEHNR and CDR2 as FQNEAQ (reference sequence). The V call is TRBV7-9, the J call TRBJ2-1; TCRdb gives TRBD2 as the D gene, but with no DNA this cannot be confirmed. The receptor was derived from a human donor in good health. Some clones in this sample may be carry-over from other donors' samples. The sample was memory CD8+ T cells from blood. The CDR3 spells CASSFSLGGYNEQFF.